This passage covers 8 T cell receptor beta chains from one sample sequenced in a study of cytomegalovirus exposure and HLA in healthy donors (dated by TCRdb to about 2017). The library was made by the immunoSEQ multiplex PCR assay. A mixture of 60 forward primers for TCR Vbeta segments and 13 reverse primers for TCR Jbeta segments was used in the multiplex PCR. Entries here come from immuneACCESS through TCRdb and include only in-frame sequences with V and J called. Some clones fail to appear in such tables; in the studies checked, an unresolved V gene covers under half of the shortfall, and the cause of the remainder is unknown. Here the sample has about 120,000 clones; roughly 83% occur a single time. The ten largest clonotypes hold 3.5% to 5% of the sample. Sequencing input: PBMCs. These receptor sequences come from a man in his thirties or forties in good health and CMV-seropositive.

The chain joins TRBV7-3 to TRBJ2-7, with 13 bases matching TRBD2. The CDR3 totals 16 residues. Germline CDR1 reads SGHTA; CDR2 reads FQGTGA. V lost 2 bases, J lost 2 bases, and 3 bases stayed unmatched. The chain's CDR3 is CASSLEGTSGAYEQYF. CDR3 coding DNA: TGTGCCAGCAGCTTAGAAGGGACTAGCGGGGCCTACGAGCAGTACTTC.

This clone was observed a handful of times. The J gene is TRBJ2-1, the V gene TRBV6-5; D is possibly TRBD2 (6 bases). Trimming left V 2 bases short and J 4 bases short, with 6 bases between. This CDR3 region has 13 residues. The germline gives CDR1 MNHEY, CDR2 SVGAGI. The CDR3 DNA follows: TGTGCCAGCAGTTACGGGGGGTACAATGAGCAGTTCTTC. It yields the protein CASSYGGYNEQFF.

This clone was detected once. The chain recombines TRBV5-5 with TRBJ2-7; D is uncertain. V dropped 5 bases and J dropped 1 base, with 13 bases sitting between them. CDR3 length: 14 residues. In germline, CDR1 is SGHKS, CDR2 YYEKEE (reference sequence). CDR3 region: CASSLEHGSYEQYF. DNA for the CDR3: TGTGCCAGCAGTCTTGAGCACGGTTCCTACGAGCAGTACTTC.

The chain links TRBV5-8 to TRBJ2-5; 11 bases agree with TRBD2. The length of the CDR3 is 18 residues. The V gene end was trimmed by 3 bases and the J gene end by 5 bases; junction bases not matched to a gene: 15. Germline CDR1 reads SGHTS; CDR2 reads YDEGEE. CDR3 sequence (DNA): TGTGCCAGCAGCTCAAATAGCGGGGGGGCCTTGGCGGGGGAGACCCAGTACTTC. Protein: CASSSNSGGALAGETQYF.

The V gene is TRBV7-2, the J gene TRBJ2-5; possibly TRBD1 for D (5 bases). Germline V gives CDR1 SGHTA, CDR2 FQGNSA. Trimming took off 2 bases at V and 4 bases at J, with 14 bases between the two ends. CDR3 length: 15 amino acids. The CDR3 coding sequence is TGTGCCAGCAGCTTAAGCTGGGGCAGGGTAGAGACCCAGTACTTC. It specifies CASSLSWGRVETQYF.

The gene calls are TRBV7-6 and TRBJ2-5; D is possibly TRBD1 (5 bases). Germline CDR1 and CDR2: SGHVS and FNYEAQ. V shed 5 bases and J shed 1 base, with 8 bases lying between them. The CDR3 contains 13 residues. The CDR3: CASSAQAQETQYF. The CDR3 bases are TGTGCCAGCAGCGCACAGGCCCAAGAGACCCAGTACTTC.

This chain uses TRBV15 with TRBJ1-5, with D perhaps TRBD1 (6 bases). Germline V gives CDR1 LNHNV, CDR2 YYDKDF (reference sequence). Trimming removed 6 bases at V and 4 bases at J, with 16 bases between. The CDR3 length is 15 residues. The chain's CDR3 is CATRDRDNLNQPQHF. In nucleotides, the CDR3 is TGTGCCACCAGAGACCGGGACAACCTGAATCAGCCCCAGCATTTT.

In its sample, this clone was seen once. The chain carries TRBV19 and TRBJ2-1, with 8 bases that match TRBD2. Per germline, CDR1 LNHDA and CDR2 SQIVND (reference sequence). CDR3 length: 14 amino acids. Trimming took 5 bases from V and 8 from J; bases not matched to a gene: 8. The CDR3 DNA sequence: TGTGCCAGTAGTTCTTTTAGCGGGATCGATGAGCAGTTCTTC. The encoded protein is CASSSFSGIDEQFF.